This T cell receptor beta chain appears in the sequencing data of a study of blood T cells in healthy people across ages (dated by TCRdb to between 2014 and 2017). Some background on the complete study: In model experiments, template switching captured roughly one uniquely barcoded TCR beta cDNA molecule for every two T cells. Age-related changes in TCR beta repertoire diversity were measured in the study by deep sequencing normalized with unique cDNA molecular identifiers. The donors were divided into four age groups: young (average around 15 years), middle-aged (over 35), aged (approximately 62) and long-lived (82). To avoid experimental bias, donors of different ages were randomly spread across the sequencing lanes. Using the same blood draw, the study looked at two additional independent replicas of 1 million unique cDNA reads for two donors, one aged 18 to 30 and the other aged 80 or older. What the work shows at the level of the full study, not this receptor alone: Because profiling used bulk unsorted PBMCs, naive and antigen-experienced compartments could not be compared conclusively. Observed TCR beta diversity correlated strongly with the percentage of naive T cells measured by flow cytometry. The long-lived group showed more naive CD4+ T cells, fewer expanded clones and increased TCR diversity than the aged group, suggesting age selection. Donor CMV infection status was unknown, potentially confounding age-related changes in expanded clonotypes. Observed TCR beta diversity per million T cells fell roughly linearly with age, and a significant reduction was already apparent by age roughly 40. Estimates of total diversity from one million sequenced T cells were regarded as lower bounds and underestimates.

The donors were 40 or so Caucasian individuals from Russia, aged 6 to 90 years, who were systemically healthy. Around 10 milliliters of peripheral blood were collected from each donor into EDTA-treated Vacutainer tubes. Ficoll-Paque density-gradient centrifugation was used to isolate PBMCs, with at least 7 million per sample. Total RNA was extracted from PBMCs with Trizol reagent, with at least 6 micrograms obtained per sample. For every donor, flow cytometry on a PBMC aliquot measured the percentage of naive CD45RAhigh/CD27high T cells. The CDR3 has 16 amino acids, counting the end cysteine and phenylalanine. Solely the CDR3 DNA is kept, with 48 bases framed from the first base. Germline trimming amounts to 4 bases on V and 7 bases on J, with 13 as the count of junction bases outside the gene matches. From a lookup of the germline V gene, CDR1 and CDR2 are MGHRA and YSYEKL. Preparation of the library involved 5' RACE. Instrument on record: Illumina HiSeq 2500. A second about 7 to 12 cycle PCR used a sample-barcoded 5' primer and a J-beta primer mix. A unique molecular identifier was introduced onto each TCR beta cDNA molecule by a template-switch 5' adaptor carrying 12 random nucleotides. At least 2.5 million CDR3-containing paired-end reads were obtained from each sample. First-strand cDNA was synthesized from all RNA with the Mint cDNA synthesis kit, primed by a TRBC-specific oligonucleotide. All cDNA was treated with uracil-DNA glycosylase and then went through a first 18-cycle PCR with the universal primers M1SS and BC2_uni_R. The study's own analysis went as follows. For normalization, 1 million high-quality reads were randomly selected from each sample, with every read carrying a distinct molecular identifier. Reads sharing molecular identifiers were discarded rather than binned into consensus sequences. MiTCR, with a Q25 quality threshold and the strictest error-elimination algorithm, was used for CDR3 identification, clonotype clustering and error correction. Lower-bound total TCR beta diversity was estimated with a nonparametric unseen species model using Euler transformation. TCRdb reprocessing: public reads trimmed at Q25 with fastp, clones called with MiXCR, in-frame beta chains kept. All rows with the same CDR3 protein become a single entry with the most common DNA and genes. TCRdb's processing, not the study's, gives the V and J calls here. The sample has under 950,000 distinct CDR3 sequences on record, about a fifth of them singletons. The ten largest clonotypes hold roughly a fifth of the sample.

Comments on this clonotype: This clone's antigen is unknown. No much larger clonotype is one base removed from it; base qualities were not supplied.

The sample taken for sequencing was blood. Recombination joined TRBV4-1 with TRBJ2-1, with 7 junctional bases fitting TRBD2. The receptor's source is an older man in good health. The nucleotide sequence is given as TGCGCCAGCAGCCCCCTAGGGGAGGGCCCTCGGAATGAGCAGTTCTTC. It codes for CASSPLGEGPRNEQFF.